This T cell receptor beta chain is drawn from a study of CD8 T cells in ankylosing spondylitis. Study-level points and caveats: In the blood and synovial fluid of reactive arthritis, some motif variants had been previously reported.

The CDR3 has 15 amino acids. CDR1 SGHRS and CDR2 YFSETQ come from the germline V gene. J gave up 2 bases and V 4 bases, and 3 bases lay outside the gene matches. Quantitative 5'-RACE with molecular barcodes produced the TCR beta libraries. TCRdb re-called the 5' RACE reads with MiXCR, one entry per CDR3 protein. The sample contains roughly 180,000 distinct CDR3 sequences, 10% to 15% of which appear only once. This clonotype was seen repeatedly, ten times or more. Its specificity is unknown. The V call is TRBV5-1, the J call TRBJ2-3; 11 bases agree with TRBD2. The origin of this receptor is a female donor with ankylosing spondylitis or in good health (not recorded which). The sample comprised blood, either unsorted or a sorted T cell fraction (not recorded which). The CDR3 is CASSPGLADTDTQYF. DNA of the CDR3: TGCGCCAGCAGCCCGGGACTAGCGGACACAGATACGCAGTATTTT.